Each of the 24 T cell receptor beta chains below was sequenced from the same sample in a study of cytomegalovirus exposure and HLA in healthy donors. Sequencing was performed with immunoSEQ multiplex PCR; in TCRdb, only in-frame clones are kept and a portion is missing. Of roughly 150,000 clones listed, 86% were seen once; the top ten hold roughly 6%. The sample comprised PBMCs. The receptors here all came from a woman in her 30s in good health and CMV-seronegative.

This clone was observed once. The gene calls are TRBV7-8 and TRBJ1-5, with 7 positions matching TRBD1. V dropped 0 bases and J dropped 9; count of bases not matched to a gene: 5. Germline V gene data show CDR1 as SGHVS and CDR2 as FQNEAQ. The CDR3 is made up of 14 amino acids. CDR3 residues: CASSLAGTDGPQHF. CDR3 nucleotide sequence: TGTGCCAGCAGCTTAGCCGGGACAGATGGGCCCCAGCATTTT.

This clone was seen a few times. The sample contains more than one DNA sequence encoding this CDR3. The rearrangement joins TRBV29-1 to TRBJ1-1, with a tentative D call TRBD1 (6 bases). Germline V lookup: CDR1 SQVTM, CDR2 ANQGSEA. CDR3 length: 15 amino acids. Trimming took off 7 bases at V and 1 base at J, with 19 bases between the two ends. The CDR3 sequence is CSAYQPGTTNTEAFF. For the CDR3, the DNA is TGCAGCGCCTACCAACCCGGGACAACGAACACTGAAGCTTTCTTT.

This chain joins TRBV28 and TRBJ2-2; D gene uncertain. Germline assignment: CDR1 MDHEN and CDR2 SYDVKM. CDR3 size: 15 residues. Trimming shortened V by 2 bases and J by 4 bases, and 11 bases separated the two germline ends. The CDR3 DNA reads TGTGCCAGCAGTTTACAGAGACAAACCACCGGGGAGCTGTTTTTT. Protein: CASSLQRQTTGELFF. Based on the CDR3 plus reference TRBV28 and TRBJ2-2, the full variable domain is DVKVTQSSRYLVKRTGEKVFLECVQDMDHENMFWYRQDPGLGLRLIYFSYDVKMKEKGDIPEGYSVSREKKERFSLILESASTNQTSMYLCASSLQRQTTGELFFGEGSRLTVL.

This chain connects TRBV7-8 to TRBJ1-1; D call uncertain. This CDR3 spans 18 amino acids. Trimming cost V 5 bases and J 3 bases, with 25 bases left between them. Germline V gene lookup returns CDR1 SGHVS and CDR2 FQNEAQ. CDR3 in DNA: TGTGCCAGCAGCCTCGACACACGACGTACCTTGGGAGACACTGAAGCTTTCTTT. Translation: CASSLDTRRTLGDTEAFF.

This clone was counted many times. The chain has TRBV25-1 and TRBJ2-3; D possibly uses TRBD1 or TRBD2 (5 bases each). The CDR3 sequence is 15 residues long. Germline V lookup: CDR1 MGHDK, CDR2 SYGVNS. The V and J ends lost 9 bases and 0 bases respectively, with 16 bases between them. The CDR3: CASGRDQESTDTQYF. In nucleotides, the CDR3 is TGTGCCAGTGGCCGGGACCAGGAAAGCACAGATACGCAGTATTTT.

This clone was counted between two and nine times. The rearrangement links TRBV2 to TRBJ2-7; D remains ambiguous. With 7 bases removed from V and 5 bases from J, the gap between germline ends came to 15 bases. Germline loops: CDR1 SNHLY, CDR2 FYNNEI. The CDR3 length is 13 residues. The CDR3 reads CASTPGSYHEQYF. The CDR3 DNA sequence: TGTGCCAGCACTCCAGGAAGTTACCACGAGCAGTACTTC. The variable domain in full, with the rest retrieved from reference TRBV2 and TRBJ2-7, is EPEVTQTPSHQVTQMGQEVILRCVPISNHLYFYWYRQILGQKVEFLVSFYNNEISEKSEIFDDQFSVERPDGSNFTLKIRSTKLEDSAMYFCASTPGSYHEQYFGPGTRLTVT.

The chain employs TRBV4-1 and TRBJ2-3; no clear D. Germline V gives CDR1 MGHRA, CDR2 YSYEKL. Trimming left V 1 base short and J 2 bases short, with 16 bases between. The CDR3 length is 17 residues. CDR3 sequence reads: CASSQGETTGFTDTQYF. Written as DNA, the CDR3 is TGCGCCAGCAGCCAAGGTGAGACAACCGGCTTCACAGATACGCAGTATTTT.

CDR3 DNA sequence: TGTGCCTCCTCTAGCGGGAGGGCCTACAATGAGCAGTTCTTC. It encodes CASSSGRAYNEQFF. The rearrangement links TRBV30 to TRBJ2-1; 12 nucleotides align to TRBD2. The CDR3 sequence is 14 residues long. V was pared by 7 bases and J by 2 bases, with 3 bases of the junction left unmatched. In germline, CDR1 is GTSNPN, CDR2 SVGIG (reference sequence).

V usage is TRBV5-6 and J usage is TRBJ2-3; 7 bases align to TRBD1. Germline values: CDR1 SGHDT, CDR2 YYEEEE. J was trimmed by 1 base and V by 2 bases; bases with no gene match: 4. CDR3 length equals 15 residues. The CDR3 loop is CASSLEGGRTDTQYF. The CDR3 region has the DNA TGTGCCAGCAGCTTAGAAGGGGGCCGCACAGATACGCAGTATTTT.

CDR3 in amino acids: CAWSGSGATGQPQHF. DNA for the CDR3: TGTGCCTGGAGTGGGTCAGGGGCCACGGGTCAGCCCCAGCATTTT. The V call is TRBV30, the J call TRBJ1-5, with a tentative D call TRBD1 (6 bases). The CDR3 totals 15 residues. V lost 1 base, J lost 6 bases, and 16 bases lay in between. Germline CDR1 is GTSNPN and CDR2 is SVGIG (reference sequence).

CDR3 nucleotide sequence: TGTGCCAGCAGTGCCGAGGCAGGGTCAACTGAGTACACCTTC. Its protein product is CASSAEAGSTEYTF. The chain recombines TRBV6-4 with TRBJ1-2, with TRBD1 as a possible D gene (5 bases). Deletions cut 4 bases from V and 11 bases from J, with 20 bases between. The CDR3 extends over 14 amino acids. Germline V gene data show CDR1 as MRHNA and CDR2 as SNTAGT.

This chain links TRBV6-1 with TRBJ1-1; D ambiguous. The V and J ends lost 4 bases and 1 base respectively, with 7 bases between them. The CDR3 has 13 residues. Germline V gene data show CDR1 as MNHNS and CDR2 as SASEGT. CDR3 region: CASSATRNTEAFF. The CDR3 DNA follows: TGTGCCAGCAGTGCCACAAGGAACACTGAAGCTTTCTTT.

This chain links TRBV19 with TRBJ2-7, with D perhaps matching TRBD2 (6 bases). The germline CDR1 and CDR2 sequences are LNHDA and SQIVND (reference sequence). The CDR3 is 15 residues long. The V gene lost 6 bases and the J gene lost 3 bases, with 18 bases spanning the gap. The CDR3 coding sequence is TGTGCCAGTAGGCGCGGGGCCGGACCTTTCTACGAGCAGTACTTC. Protein sequence: CASRRGAGPFYEQYF.

This clone occurred once. Within the sample, other DNA sequences also encode this same CDR3. V usage is TRBV30 and J usage is TRBJ1-2, with TRBD1 as a possible D gene (6 bases). Trimming took 7 bases from V and 6 from J, leaving 18 bases between them. Germline CDR1 GTSNPN, CDR2 SVGIG (reference sequence). The CDR3 has 13 amino acids. CDR3 amino acids: CASRTAARNGYTF. CDR3 nucleotide sequence: TGTGCCTCCCGGACAGCCGCACGAAATGGCTACACCTTC.

This clone was seen a single time. V is TRBV6-5 and J is TRBJ2-3; D not resolved. Trimming removed 4 bases at V and 5 bases at J, with 4 bases between. Germline loops: CDR1 MNHEY, CDR2 SVGAGI. CDR3 size: 11 residues. The CDR3 reads CASSWLDTQYF. The CDR3 DNA sequence: TGTGCCAGCAGTTGGTTAGATACGCAGTATTTT.

The sample holds one count of this clone. This chain links TRBV6-6 with TRBJ1-1; D unclear. The CDR3 is 13 residues long. V gave up 2 bases and J gave up 0 bases, with 4 bases separating them. The germline gives CDR1 MNHNY, CDR2 SVGAGI (reference sequence). The CDR3 region is CASSYNLNTEAFF. The CDR3 nucleotides read TGTGCCAGCAGTTACAACCTGAACACTGAAGCTTTCTTT.

This rearrangement joins TRBV7-2 to TRBJ2-2; D is unresolved. Germline lookup yields CDR1 SGHTA and CDR2 FQGNSA. V lost 1 base and J lost 5, with 17 bases in between. The CDR3 extends over 17 amino acids. The CDR3 region has the DNA TGTGCCAGCAGCTTAGTCTCTTTCCCCCGTAAGACCGGGGAGCTGTTTTTT. Translated, it gives CASSLVSFPRKTGELFF. Looking up the rest from reference TRBV7-2 and TRBJ2-2 gives the full variable domain: GAGVSQSPSNKVTEKGKDVELRCDPISGHTALYWYRQSLGQGLEFLIYFQGNSAPDKSGLPSDRFSAERTGGSVSTLTIQRTQQEDSAVYLCASSLVSFPRKTGELFFGEGSRLTVL.

The V and J genes are TRBV5-6 and TRBJ1-2; the D gene is possibly TRBD1 (5 bases). CDR1 is SGHDT, CDR2 YYEEEE, per germline. CDR3 size: 13 residues. V was cut by 4 bases and J by 4 bases, with 11 bases left in between. DNA of the CDR3: TGTGCCAGCAGCCCGGGACTGTTCTATGGCTACACCTTC. Protein sequence: CASSPGLFYGYTF.

The chain joins TRBV6-5 to TRBJ2-3; 8 bases agree with TRBD2. The CDR3 runs 16 residues. Germline values: CDR1 MNHEY, CDR2 SVGAGI. Losses at the gene ends were 4 bases for V and 5 bases for J; bases not matched to a gene: 11. In DNA form, the CDR3 reads TGTGCCAGCAGTTCCCCCTCGGGGGGGGGTTTAGATACGCAGTATTTT. The encoded protein is CASSSPSGGGLDTQYF.

This clone has only a few counts. This chain links TRBV7-2 with TRBJ1-1; D unresolved. CDR1 SGHTA and CDR2 FQGNSA come from the germline V gene. V lost 0 bases to trimming and J lost 3 bases, with 2 bases between them. This CDR3 comprises 12 residues. CDR3 sequence (DNA): TGTGCCAGCAGCTTAGCGTACACTGAAGCTTTCTTT. It encodes CASSLAYTEAFF.

The chain is built from TRBV9 and TRBJ2-7, with D possibly being TRBD1 (5 bases). Germline values: CDR1 SGDLS, CDR2 YYNGEE. V lost 0 bases and J lost 2, with 9 bases in between. This CDR3 comprises 14 residues. CDR3 coding DNA: TGTGCCAGCAGCGTAGGGACAAGTACCTACGAGCAGTACTTC. Residues: CASSVGTSTYEQYF. Variable domain in full (rest from reference TRBV9 and TRBJ2-7): DSGVTQTPKHLITATGQRVTLRCSPRSGDLSVYWYQQSLDQGLQFLIQYYNGEERAKGNILERFSAQQFPDLHSELNLSSLELGDSALYFCASSVGTSTYEQYFGPGTRLTVT.

V and J are TRBV5-6 and TRBJ2-7; 7 nucleotides align to TRBD1. V was clipped by 4 bases and J by 1 base; unmatched bases: 8. This CDR3 is built from 15 residues. Germline CDR1 is SGHDT and CDR2 is YYEEEE. The CDR3 protein is CASSIRQGFSYEQYF. CDR3 DNA: TGTGCCAGCAGCATTCGACAGGGCTTTTCCTACGAGCAGTACTTC. The whole variable domain, filled in from reference TRBV5-6 and TRBJ2-7, reads DAGVTQSPTHLIKTRGQQVTLRCSPKSGHDTVSWYQQALGQGPQFIFQYYEEEERQRGNFPDRFSGHQFPNYSSELNVNALLLGDSALYLCASSIRQGFSYEQYFGPGTRLTVT.

The rearrangement links TRBV28 to TRBJ2-7; TRBD1 aligns across 8 bases. Germline-derived CDR1 and CDR2 are MDHEN and SYDVKM. The V and J ends lost 9 bases and 3 bases, in that order; junction bases with no gene match: 13. The CDR3 totals 15 residues. The CDR3, as DNA: TGTGCCAGTGAGGTTTCAAGACAGGGGAACTACGAGCAGTACTTC. As protein: CASEVSRQGNYEQYF. The entire variable domain, with the rest obtained from reference TRBV28 and TRBJ2-7, is as follows: DVKVTQSSRYLVKRTGEKVFLECVQDMDHENMFWYRQDPGLGLRLIYFSYDVKMKEKGDIPEGYSVSREKKERFSLILESASTNQTSMYLCASEVSRQGNYEQYFGPGTRLTVT.

The rearrangement uses TRBV29-1 and TRBJ1-1, with D perhaps matching TRBD1 (5 bases). The CDR3 extends over 13 amino acids. CDR1 is SQVTM and CDR2 is ANQGSEA in the germline V gene. The V end lost 4 bases, the J end lost 4 bases, and 13 bases lay between the germline ends. CDR3 in amino acids: CSVAWQGRTEAFF. DNA of the CDR3: TGCAGCGTTGCCTGGCAGGGCCGCACTGAAGCTTTCTTT.